These 7 T cell receptor beta chains were sequenced from one sample in a study of kidney transplant recipient with SARS-CoV-2 infection. MiXCR, applied by TCRdb to the reads, yields one record per CDR3 protein. The sample contains about 250,000 distinct CDR3 sequences, around 26% of which appear only once. Sequenced here: a blood sample, sampled at baseline and between days 110 and 120 from a kidney transplant recipient. Receptor source: a male patient aged 30 to 39 who had COVID-19 and was a kidney transplant recipient. The graft donor may have contributed some T cells.

Ten or more counts support this clonotype. J is TRBJ1-2 and V is TRBV6-9, with D unclear. CDR1 is MNHGY and CDR2 is SVAAGI in the germline V gene. The CDR3 covers 17 residues. V gave up 5 bases and J gave up 4 bases, with 23 bases separating them. The CDR3: CASSTNGPYGKTYGYTF. CDR3 sequence (DNA): TGTGCCAGCAGTACGAATGGGCCTTACGGAAAGACCTATGGCTACACCTTC.

With respect to this clonotype: A much larger clone differs from this one at a single base, so this may be a read error. V gene TRBV6-5 combines with J gene TRBJ2-7; tentatively, D is TRBD1 (5 bases). This CDR3 has 14 residues. The germline CDR1 and CDR2 sequences are MNHEY and SVGAGI. The CDR3 region has the DNA TGTGCCGGCAGCCGGACAATTGGAACCTACGAGCAGTACTTC. Residues: CAGSRTIGTYEQYF.

In regard to this clonotype: Given a much more abundant clone one base away, this may be a read error. The CDR3 reads CACWGAPNYEQYF. In nucleotides, the CDR3 is TGTGCCTGCTGGGGGGCGCCAAACTACGAGCAGTACTTC. J is TRBJ2-7 and V is TRBV28; D may be TRBD1 or TRBD2 (6 bases each). This CDR3 has 13 amino acids. CDR1 and CDR2 (germline): MDHEN, SYDVKM. V was pared by 11 bases and J by 3 bases, with 17 bases between.

This clonotype was seen repeatedly, ten times or more. The chain employs TRBV6-5 and TRBJ1-2; D perhaps matches TRBD1 (5 bases). The V gene lost 8 bases and the J gene lost 1 base, with 14 bases spanning the gap. The CDR3 has 14 amino acids. CDR1 is MNHEY and CDR2 is SVGAGI in the germline V gene. The CDR3 is CASYLTGSNYGYTF. CDR3 in DNA: TGTGCCAGCTATCTCACAGGTAGTAACTATGGCTACACCTTC.

Concerning this clonotype itself: Possible read error: a much larger clone is one base away. V is TRBV6-2 or TRBV6-3 and J is TRBJ1-2; D gene uncertain. Germline assignment: CDR1 MNHEY and CDR2 SVGEGT. The CDR3 extends over 13 amino acids. The DNA for the CDR3 is TGTGCCAGCAGTTACGGTACAGCTTATGGCCACACCTTC. Translation gives CASSYGTAYGHTF.

This clonotype was recorded many times. V and J are TRBV2 and TRBJ2-7; a possible D gene is TRBD1 (6 bases). Germline values: CDR1 SNHLY, CDR2 FYNNEI. This CDR3 has 14 residues. The V and J ends lost 7 bases and 1 base respectively, with 14 bases between them. CDR3 sequence reads: CASTVDSGSYEQYF. The CDR3 DNA is TGTGCCAGCACGGTGGACAGCGGTTCCTACGAGCAGTACTTC.

In its sample, this clonotype was seen many times. The J gene is TRBJ2-2, the V gene TRBV5-1; 10 bases fit TRBD2. Germline CDR1 and CDR2: SGHRS and YFSETQ. This CDR3 spans 16 amino acids. After removal of 3 bases from V and 5 bases from J, the junction contained 7 bases not matched to a gene. The DNA of the CDR3 is TGCGCCAGCAGCTCCTCTAGCGGGAGTGGAACCGGGGAGCTGTTTTTT. Amino acids: CASSSSSGSGTGELFF.